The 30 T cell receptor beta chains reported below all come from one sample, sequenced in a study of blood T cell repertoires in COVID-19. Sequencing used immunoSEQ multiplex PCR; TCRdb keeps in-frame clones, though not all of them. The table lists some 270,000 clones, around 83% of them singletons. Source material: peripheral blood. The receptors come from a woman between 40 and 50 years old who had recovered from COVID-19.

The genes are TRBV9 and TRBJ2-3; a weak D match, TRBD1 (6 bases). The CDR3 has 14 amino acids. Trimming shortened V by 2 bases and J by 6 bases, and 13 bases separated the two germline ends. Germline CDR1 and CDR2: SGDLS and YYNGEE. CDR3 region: CASSVGPGEDTQYF. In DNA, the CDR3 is TGTGCCAGCAGCGTGGGTCCAGGGGAGGATACGCAGTATTTT.

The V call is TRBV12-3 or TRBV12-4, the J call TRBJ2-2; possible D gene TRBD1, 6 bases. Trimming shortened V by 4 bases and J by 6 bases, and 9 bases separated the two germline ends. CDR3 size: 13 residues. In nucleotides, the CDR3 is TGTGCCAGCAGTTCAGGGGATGCCGGGGAGCTGTTTTTT. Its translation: CASSSGDAGELFF.

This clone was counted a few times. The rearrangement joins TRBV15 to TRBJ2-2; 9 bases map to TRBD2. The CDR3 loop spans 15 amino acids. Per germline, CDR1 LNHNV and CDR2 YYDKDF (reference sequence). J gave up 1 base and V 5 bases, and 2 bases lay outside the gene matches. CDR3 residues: CATSRGGVNTGELFF. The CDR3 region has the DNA TGTGCCACCAGCCGCGGGGGGGTGAACACCGGGGAGCTGTTTTTT.

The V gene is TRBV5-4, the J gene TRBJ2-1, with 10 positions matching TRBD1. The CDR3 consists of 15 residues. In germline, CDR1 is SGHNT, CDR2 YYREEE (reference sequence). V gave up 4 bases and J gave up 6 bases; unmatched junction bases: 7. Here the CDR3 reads CASSLPGTGVNEQFF. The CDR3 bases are TGTGCCAGCAGCCTCCCCGGGACAGGGGTCAATGAGCAGTTCTTC.

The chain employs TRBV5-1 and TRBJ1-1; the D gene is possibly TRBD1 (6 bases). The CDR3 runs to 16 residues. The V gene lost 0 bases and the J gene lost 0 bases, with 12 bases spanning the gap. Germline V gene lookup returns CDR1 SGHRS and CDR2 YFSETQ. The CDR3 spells CASSLEDRRLNTEAFF. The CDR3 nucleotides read TGCGCCAGCAGCTTGGAGGACAGACGCTTGAACACTGAAGCTTTCTTT.

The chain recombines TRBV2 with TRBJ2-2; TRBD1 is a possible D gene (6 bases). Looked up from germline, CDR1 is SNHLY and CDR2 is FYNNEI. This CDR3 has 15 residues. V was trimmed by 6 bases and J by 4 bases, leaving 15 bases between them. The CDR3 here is CASSPRQVPTGELFF. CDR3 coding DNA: TGTGCCAGCAGCCCCCGACAGGTCCCCACCGGGGAGCTGTTTTTT.

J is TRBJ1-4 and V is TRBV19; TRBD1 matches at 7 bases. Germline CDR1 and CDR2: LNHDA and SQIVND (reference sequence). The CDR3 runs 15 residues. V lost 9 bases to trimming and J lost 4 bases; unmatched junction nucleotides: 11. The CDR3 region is CASLDRAGRNEKLFF. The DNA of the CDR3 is TGTGCCAGCTTAGACAGGGCAGGGCGTAATGAAAAACTGTTTTTT.

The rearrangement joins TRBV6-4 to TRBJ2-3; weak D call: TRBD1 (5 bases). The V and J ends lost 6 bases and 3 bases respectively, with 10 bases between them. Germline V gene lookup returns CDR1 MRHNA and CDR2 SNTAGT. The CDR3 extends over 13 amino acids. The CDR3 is CASSPSGTDTQYF. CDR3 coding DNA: TGTGCCAGCAGCCCCTCAGGGACAGATACGCAGTATTTT.

CDR3 protein: CASRGGISSVGYTF. The DNA for the CDR3 is TGTGCCAGCCGAGGCGGCATAAGTAGTGTGGGCTACACCTTC. The rearrangement uses TRBV6-5 and TRBJ1-2; D is uncertain. Per germline, CDR1 MNHEY and CDR2 SVGAGI. Trimming took 8 bases from V and 8 from J, leaving 21 bases between them. CDR3 size: 14 residues.

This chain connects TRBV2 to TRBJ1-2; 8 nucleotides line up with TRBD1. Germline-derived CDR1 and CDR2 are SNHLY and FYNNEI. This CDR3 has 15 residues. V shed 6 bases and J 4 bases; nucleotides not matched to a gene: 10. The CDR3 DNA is TGTGCCAGCAGCCTGCAGGGGGCCTCTGTCTATGGCTACACCTTC. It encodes CASSLQGASVYGYTF. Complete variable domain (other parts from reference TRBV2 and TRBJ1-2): EPEVTQTPSHQVTQMGQEVILRCVPISNHLYFYWYRQILGQKVEFLVSFYNNEISEKSEIFDDQFSVERPDGSNFTLKIRSTKLEDSAMYFCASSLQGASVYGYTFGSGTRLTVV.

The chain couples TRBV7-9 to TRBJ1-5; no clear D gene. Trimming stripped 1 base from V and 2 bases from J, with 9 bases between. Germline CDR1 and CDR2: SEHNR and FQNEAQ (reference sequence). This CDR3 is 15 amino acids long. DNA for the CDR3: TGTGCCAGCAGCTTAGAGGGAGGTGGCAATCAGCCCCAGCATTTT. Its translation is CASSLEGGGNQPQHF.

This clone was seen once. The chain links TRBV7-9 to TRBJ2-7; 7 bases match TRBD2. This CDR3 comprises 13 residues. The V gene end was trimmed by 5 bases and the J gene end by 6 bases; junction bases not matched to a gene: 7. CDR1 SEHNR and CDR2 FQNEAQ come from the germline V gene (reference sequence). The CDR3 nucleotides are TGTGCCAGCAGCCTTTTGAGGGAGGGCGAGCAGTACTTC. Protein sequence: CASSLLREGEQYF.

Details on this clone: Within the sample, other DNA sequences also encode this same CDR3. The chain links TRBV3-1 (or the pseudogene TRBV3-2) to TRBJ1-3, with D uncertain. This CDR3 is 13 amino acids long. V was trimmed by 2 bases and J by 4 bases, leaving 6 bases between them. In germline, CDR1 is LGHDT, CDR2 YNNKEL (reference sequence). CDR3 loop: CASSQSSGNTIYF. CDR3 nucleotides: TGTGCCAGCAGCCAATCCTCCGGAAACACCATATATTTT.

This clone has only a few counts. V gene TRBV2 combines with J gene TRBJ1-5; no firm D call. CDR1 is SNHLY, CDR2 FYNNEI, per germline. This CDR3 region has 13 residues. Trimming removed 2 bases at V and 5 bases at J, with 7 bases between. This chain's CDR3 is CASSESSDQPQHF. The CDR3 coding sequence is TGTGCCAGCAGTGAAAGTTCGGATCAGCCCCAGCATTTT.

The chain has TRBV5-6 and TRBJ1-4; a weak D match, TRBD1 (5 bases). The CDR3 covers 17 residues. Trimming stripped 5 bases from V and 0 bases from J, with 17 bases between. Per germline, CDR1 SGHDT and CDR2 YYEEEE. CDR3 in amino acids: CASSMGQGSATNEKLFF. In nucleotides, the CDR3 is TGTGCCAGCAGTATGGGGCAGGGATCGGCAACTAATGAAAAACTGTTTTTT.

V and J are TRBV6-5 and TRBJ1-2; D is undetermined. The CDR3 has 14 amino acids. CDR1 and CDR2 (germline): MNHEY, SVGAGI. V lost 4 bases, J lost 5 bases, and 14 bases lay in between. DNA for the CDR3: TGTGCCAGCAGTTCACCAACACGCGGTTATGGCTACACCTTC. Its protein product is CASSSPTRGYGYTF.

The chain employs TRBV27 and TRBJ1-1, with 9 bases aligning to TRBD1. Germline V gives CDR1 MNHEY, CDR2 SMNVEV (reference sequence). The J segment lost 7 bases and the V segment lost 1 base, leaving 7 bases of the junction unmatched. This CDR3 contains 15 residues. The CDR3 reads CASSLYSGTGNEAFF. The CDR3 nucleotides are TGTGCCAGCAGTTTATATTCCGGGACAGGGAATGAAGCTTTCTTT.

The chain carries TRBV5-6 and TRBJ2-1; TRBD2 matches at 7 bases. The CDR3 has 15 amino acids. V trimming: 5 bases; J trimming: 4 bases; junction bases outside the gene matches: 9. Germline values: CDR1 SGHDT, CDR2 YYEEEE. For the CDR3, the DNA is TGTGCCAGCAGTTATGGACTAGGGCCTTACAATGAGCAGTTCTTC. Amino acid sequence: CASSYGLGPYNEQFF.

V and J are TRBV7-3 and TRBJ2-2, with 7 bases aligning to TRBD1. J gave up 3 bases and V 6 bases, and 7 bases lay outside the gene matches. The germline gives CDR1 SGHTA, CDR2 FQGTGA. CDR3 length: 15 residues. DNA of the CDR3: TGTGCCAGCAGTCACCGGGACAGTTACACCGGGGAGCTGTTTTTT. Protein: CASSHRDSYTGELFF.

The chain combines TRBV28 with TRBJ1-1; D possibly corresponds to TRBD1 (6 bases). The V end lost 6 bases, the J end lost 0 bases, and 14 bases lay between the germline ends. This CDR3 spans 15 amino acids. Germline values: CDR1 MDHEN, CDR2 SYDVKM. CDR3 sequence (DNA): TGTGCCAGCAGACCAGCGGACAGACTGAACACTGAAGCTTTCTTT. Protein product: CASRPADRLNTEAFF.

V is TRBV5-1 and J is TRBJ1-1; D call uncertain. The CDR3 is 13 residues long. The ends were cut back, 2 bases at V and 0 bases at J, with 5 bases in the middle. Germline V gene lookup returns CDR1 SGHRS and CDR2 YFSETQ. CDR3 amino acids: CASSFQLNTEAFF. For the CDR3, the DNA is TGCGCCAGCAGCTTCCAGTTGAACACTGAAGCTTTCTTT.

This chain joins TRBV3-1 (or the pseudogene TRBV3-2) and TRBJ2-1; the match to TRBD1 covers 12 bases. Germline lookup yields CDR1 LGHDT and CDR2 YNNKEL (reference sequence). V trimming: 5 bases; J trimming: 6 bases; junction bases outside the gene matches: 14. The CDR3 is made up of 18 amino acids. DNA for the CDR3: TGTGCCAGCAGCAGGCCCGGGACAGGGGGCGTAGGGAGCAATGAGCAGTTCTTC. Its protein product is CASSRPGTGGVGSNEQFF.

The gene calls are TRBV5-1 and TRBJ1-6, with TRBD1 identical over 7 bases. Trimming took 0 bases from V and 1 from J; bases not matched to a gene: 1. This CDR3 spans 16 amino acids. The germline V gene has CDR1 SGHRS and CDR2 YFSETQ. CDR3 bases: TGCGCCAGCAGCTTGGGACAGGGTTCCTATAATTCACCCCTCCACTTT. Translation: CASSLGQGSYNSPLHF.

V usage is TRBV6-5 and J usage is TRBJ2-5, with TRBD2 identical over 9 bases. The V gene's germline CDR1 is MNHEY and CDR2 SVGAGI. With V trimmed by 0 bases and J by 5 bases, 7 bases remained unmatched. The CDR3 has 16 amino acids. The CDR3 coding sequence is TGTGCCAGCAGTTACTCCCCAGCGGGGGGCCGTGAGACCCAGTACTTC. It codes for CASSYSPAGGRETQYF.

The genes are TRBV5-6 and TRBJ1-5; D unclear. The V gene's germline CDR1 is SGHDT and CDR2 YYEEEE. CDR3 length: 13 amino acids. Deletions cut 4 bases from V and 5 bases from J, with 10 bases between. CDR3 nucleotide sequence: TGTGCCAGCAGCACCAGGTGGGATCAGCCCCAGCATTTT. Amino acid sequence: CASSTRWDQPQHF.

CDR3 in amino acids: CAISDRAGGRYQETQYF. The CDR3, as DNA: TGTGCCATCAGTGATCGAGCGGGGGGCAGGTACCAAGAGACCCAGTACTTC. The chain combines TRBV10-3 with TRBJ2-5; 9 positions match TRBD2. The trim removed 3 bases at V and 0 bases at J, leaving 8 bases unmatched. The CDR3 runs to 17 residues. CDR1 and CDR2 (germline): ENHRY, SYGVKD.

CDR3 residues: CASSVGGNEQFF. Written as DNA, the CDR3 is TGTGCCAGTAGCGTAGGGGGAAATGAGCAGTTCTTC. V and J are TRBV19 and TRBJ2-1; tentative D call: TRBD1 (6 bases). The germline V gene encodes CDR1 LNHDA and CDR2 SQIVND (reference sequence). The V and J ends lost 6 bases and 7 bases respectively, with 10 bases between them. CDR3 length: 12 residues. Full variable domain (missing parts from reference TRBV19 and TRBJ2-1): DGGITQSPKYLFRKEGQNVTLSCEQNLNHDAMYWYRQDPGQGLRLIYYSQIVNDFQKGDIAEGYSVSREKKESFPLTVTSAQKNPTAFYLCASSVGGNEQFFGPGTRLTVL.

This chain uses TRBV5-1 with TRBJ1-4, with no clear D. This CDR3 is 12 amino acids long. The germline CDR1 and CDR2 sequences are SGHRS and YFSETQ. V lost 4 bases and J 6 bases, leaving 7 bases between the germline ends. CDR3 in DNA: TGCGCCAGCAGCCTCGGGGATGAAAAACTGTTTTTT. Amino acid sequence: CASSLGDEKLFF.

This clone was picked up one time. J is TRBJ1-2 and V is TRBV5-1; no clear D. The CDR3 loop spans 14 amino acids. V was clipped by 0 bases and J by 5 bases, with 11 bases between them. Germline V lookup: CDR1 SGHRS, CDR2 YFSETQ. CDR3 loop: CASSLAPRDYGYTF. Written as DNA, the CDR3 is TGCGCCAGCAGCTTGGCTCCGAGGGATTATGGCTACACCTTC.

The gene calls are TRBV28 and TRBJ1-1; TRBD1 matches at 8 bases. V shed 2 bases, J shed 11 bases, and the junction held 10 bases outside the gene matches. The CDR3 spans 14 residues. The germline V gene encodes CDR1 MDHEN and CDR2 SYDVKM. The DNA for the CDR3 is TGTGCCAGCAGTTTAAGTCCAGGGGGCGGTGGGGCTTTCTTT. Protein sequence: CASSLSPGGGGAFF. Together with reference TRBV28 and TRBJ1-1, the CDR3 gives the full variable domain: DVKVTQSSRYLVKRTGEKVFLECVQDMDHENMFWYRQDPGLGLRLIYFSYDVKMKEKGDIPEGYSVSREKKERFSLILESASTNQTSMYLCASSLSPGGGGAFFGQGTRLTVV.